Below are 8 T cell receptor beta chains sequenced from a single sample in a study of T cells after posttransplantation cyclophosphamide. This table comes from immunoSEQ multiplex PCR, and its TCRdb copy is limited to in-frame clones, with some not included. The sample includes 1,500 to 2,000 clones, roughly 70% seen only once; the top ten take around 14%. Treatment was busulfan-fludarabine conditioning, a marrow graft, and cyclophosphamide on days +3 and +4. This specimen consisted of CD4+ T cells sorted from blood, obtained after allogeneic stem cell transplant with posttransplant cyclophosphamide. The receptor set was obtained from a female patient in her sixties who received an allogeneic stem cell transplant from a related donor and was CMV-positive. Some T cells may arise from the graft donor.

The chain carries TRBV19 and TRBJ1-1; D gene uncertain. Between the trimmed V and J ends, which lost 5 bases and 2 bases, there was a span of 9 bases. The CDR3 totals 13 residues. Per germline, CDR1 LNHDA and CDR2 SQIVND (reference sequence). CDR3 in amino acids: CASSSRSNTEAFF. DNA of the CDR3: TGTGCCAGTAGTTCGAGATCCAACACTGAAGCTTTCTTT.

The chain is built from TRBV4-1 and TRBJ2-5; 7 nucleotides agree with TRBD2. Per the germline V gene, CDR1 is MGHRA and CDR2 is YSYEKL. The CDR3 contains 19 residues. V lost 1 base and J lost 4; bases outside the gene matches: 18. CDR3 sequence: CASSQGLPGGGLTIETQYF. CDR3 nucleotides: TGCGCCAGCAGCCAAGGACTCCCGGGGGGTGGGTTGACAATAGAGACCCAGTACTTC.

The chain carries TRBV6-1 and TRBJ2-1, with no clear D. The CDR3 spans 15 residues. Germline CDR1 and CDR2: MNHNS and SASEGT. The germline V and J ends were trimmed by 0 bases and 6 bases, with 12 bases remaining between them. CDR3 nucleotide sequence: TGTGCCAGCAGTGAAGCCCTAGAATTCGTCAATGAGCAGTTCTTC. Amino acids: CASSEALEFVNEQFF.

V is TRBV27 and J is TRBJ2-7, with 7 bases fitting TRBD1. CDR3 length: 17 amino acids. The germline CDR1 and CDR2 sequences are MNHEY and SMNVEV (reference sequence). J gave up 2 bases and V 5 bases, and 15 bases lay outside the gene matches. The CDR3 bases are TGTGCCAGCAGTCCCGAGGGGGCTAATTGGGGTCCCTACGAGCAGTACTTC. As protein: CASSPEGANWGPYEQYF.

The CDR3 region has the DNA TGTGCCAGCTCATCCACCGGGACAGGGACCTACGAGCAGTACTTC. This translates into CASSSTGTGTYEQYF. This sequence joins TRBV18 and TRBJ2-7; 9 bases align to TRBD1. J gave up 2 bases and V 5 bases, and 7 bases lay outside the gene matches. The germline V gene has CDR1 KGHSH and CDR2 LQKENI. This CDR3 has 15 amino acids.

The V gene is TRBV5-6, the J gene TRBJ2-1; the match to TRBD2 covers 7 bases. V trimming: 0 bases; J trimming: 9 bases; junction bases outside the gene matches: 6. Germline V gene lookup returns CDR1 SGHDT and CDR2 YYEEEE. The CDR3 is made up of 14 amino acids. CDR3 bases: TGTGCCAGCAGCTTGGGGACTAGATTTAGTGAGCAGTTCTTC. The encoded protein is CASSLGTRFSEQFF.

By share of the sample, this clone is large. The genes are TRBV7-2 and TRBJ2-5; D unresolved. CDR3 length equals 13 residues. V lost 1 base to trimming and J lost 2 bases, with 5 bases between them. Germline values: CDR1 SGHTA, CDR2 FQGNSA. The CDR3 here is CASSLVQQETQYF. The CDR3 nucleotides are TGTGCCAGCAGCTTAGTACAGCAAGAGACCCAGTACTTC.

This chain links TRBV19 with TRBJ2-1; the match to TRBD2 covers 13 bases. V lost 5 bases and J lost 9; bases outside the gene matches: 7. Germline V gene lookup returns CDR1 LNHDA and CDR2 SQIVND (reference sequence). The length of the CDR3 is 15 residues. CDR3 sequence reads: CASSATSGRASEQFF. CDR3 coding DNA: TGTGCCAGTAGTGCTACTAGCGGGAGGGCCTCTGAGCAGTTCTTC.